These 3 T cell receptor beta chains came from one sample sequenced in a study of T cells in Graves' hyperthyroidism and ophthalmopathy. Authors of the study amplified TCR beta CDR3 regions from RNA transcripts. First-round RT-PCR of the TCR CDR3 relied on the HTBI primer set. TCRdb ran MiXCR on the multiplex PCR reads and lists one entry per CDR3 protein. The profile covers fewer than 350,000 distinct CDR3 sequences, with around 13% appearing a single time and 7% to 9.5% taken by the ten largest. Sequencing input: blood. These receptors all come from a woman in her 40s with Graves' hyperthyroidism.

This clonotype was detected a few times. The V gene is TRBV5-1, the J gene TRBJ1-4; the D is unclear. In germline, CDR1 is SGHRS, CDR2 YFSETQ. Trimming took 10 bases from V and 3 from J, leaving 22 bases between them. The CDR3 is made up of 16 amino acids. The CDR3 coding sequence is TGCGCCGGCACCCGGTCGTCCCGGAGTCCTAATGAAAAACTGTTTTTT. Amino acids: CAGTRSSRSPNEKLFF.

This clonotype was recorded at least ten times. The chain has TRBV7-9 and TRBJ1-1, with a weak D call TRBD1 (6 bases). The CDR3 contains 14 residues. V was trimmed by 5 bases and J by 4 bases, leaving 14 bases between them. Germline CDR1 and CDR2: SEHNR and FQNEAQ (reference sequence). The chain's CDR3 is CASSKDRISTEAFF. For the CDR3, the DNA is TGTGCCAGCAGCAAGGACAGAATTAGCACTGAAGCTTTCTTT.

CDR3 coding DNA: TGTGCCAGCAGTCCCGCCCTACAGGGAAGGGCTTCACCCCTCCACTTT. It encodes CASSPALQGRASPLHF. The rearrangement uses TRBV27 and TRBJ1-6; tentatively, D is TRBD1 (6 bases). The germline V gene encodes CDR1 MNHEY and CDR2 SMNVEV (reference sequence). The CDR3 loop spans 16 amino acids. Trimming removed 5 bases from V and 9 bases from J, with 20 bases in between.